The clone carrying this TCR beta chain came up a few times. Its antigen remains unknown. CDR1 SGHTA and CDR2 FQGNSA come from the germline V gene. Germline trimming cut 3 bases from V and 8 bases from J; bases unmatched to any gene: 9. The CDR3 is 16 residues long. This sample is part of a study of blood T cells in healthy people across ages. Study observations and caveats: Whereas aged donors had fewer naive CD4+ cells, long-lived donors had more of them and higher diversity.

A J-beta primer mix and a sample-barcoded 5' primer were used in a second PCR of roughly 6 to 11 cycles. TCRdb reanalysed the 5' RACE reads using MiXCR and keeps one entry per CDR3 protein. The table lists some 1.8 million distinct CDR3 sequences, more than 35% of them singletons. The source material was blood. The receptor was isolated from a human donor in good health. The V and J genes are TRBV7-2 and TRBJ2-3; TRBD2 matches at 12 bases. The CDR3 DNA follows: TGTGCCAGCAGCTTCCTTCTAGCGGGGGGGCCATCTACGCAGTATTTT. This encodes CASSFLLAGGPSTQYF.